This TCR beta chain originates from a study of neurological immune-mediated disorders. General study findings and limits: Sharing of CDR3 amino acid sequences among expanded clones across subjects was absent, suggesting private repertoires in all groups.

The CDR3 spans 14 residues. V lost 2 bases and J lost 2, with 8 bases in between. Germline CDR1 reads SGHKS; CDR2 reads YYEKEE (reference sequence). Many counts were recorded for this clonotype. Its antigen is not identified. The study built sorted libraries from 800,000 to 1,000,000 CD4+ or CD8+ T cells. MiXCR was run by TCRdb on the 5' RACE reads, yielding one entry per CDR3 protein. The table lists 52,000 or so distinct CDR3 sequences, approximately 3.6% of them singletons. The V call is TRBV5-5, the J call TRBJ2-1; a weak D match, TRBD1 (6 bases). The sequenced sample was CD4+ T cells from blood. The sequence was collected from a woman aged 40-49 years with multiple sclerosis. DNA for the CDR3: TGTGCCAGCAGCTTAAGACAGGCCTACAATGAGCAGTTCTTC. Translated, it gives CASSLRQAYNEQFF.